These 20 T cell receptor beta chains were sequenced from one sample in a study of OX40 agonist ivuxolimab in advanced cancers. Generated by immunoSEQ multiplex PCR, the TCRdb table keeps only in-frame clones and is missing some. The table includes fewer than 65,000 clones, 84% detected once. Sequencing used CD4+ or CD8+ T cells sorted from blood, obtained in a trial of the OX40 agonist ivuxolimab. Receptors originate from an adult with an advanced solid tumor such as melanoma, head and neck, liver or kidney cancer.

The chain joins TRBV30 to TRBJ1-5; D is ambiguous. Trimming stripped 3 bases from V and 1 base from J, with 7 bases between. The CDR3 sequence is 13 residues long. The germline gives CDR1 GTSNPN, CDR2 SVGIG (reference sequence). As DNA, the CDR3 is TGTGCCTGGAGCCCAGACAGCAATCAGCCCCAGCATTTT. Protein sequence: CAWSPDSNQPQHF.

The chain has TRBV4-1 and TRBJ2-3; TRBD2 matches at 11 bases. Per the germline V gene, CDR1 is MGHRA and CDR2 is YSYEKL. This CDR3 region has 14 residues. V shed 7 bases, J shed 5 bases, and the junction held 5 bases outside the gene matches. The CDR3 sequence: CASKGLAGGDTQYF. The CDR3 nucleotides read TGCGCCAGCAAGGGGCTAGCGGGAGGAGATACGCAGTATTTT.

V gene TRBV28 combines with J gene TRBJ2-3; either TRBD1 or TRBD2 may supply D (6 bases each). V was cut by 6 bases and J by 2 bases, with 18 bases left in between. CDR1 is MDHEN, CDR2 SYDVKM, per germline. This CDR3 contains 16 residues. The CDR3 loop reads CASSPNQGRHTDTQYF. CDR3 coding DNA: TGTGCCAGCAGCCCTAATCAGGGGAGGCACACAGATACGCAGTATTTT.

This sequence joins TRBV6-1 and TRBJ2-2; 10 nucleotides agree with TRBD1. Losses at the gene ends were 6 bases for V and 7 bases for J; bases not matched to a gene: 5. The germline V gene has CDR1 MNHNS and CDR2 SASEGT. The CDR3 has 14 residues. The CDR3 region has the DNA TGTGCCAGCAGAGGGACAGGGGAAATCGGGGAGCTGTTTTTT. Encoded protein: CASRGTGEIGELFF.

The genes are TRBV19 and TRBJ1-2; tentatively, D is TRBD1 (5 bases). This CDR3 spans 15 amino acids. The germline V gene encodes CDR1 LNHDA and CDR2 SQIVND (reference sequence). The germline V and J ends were trimmed by 2 bases and 8 bases, with 18 bases remaining between them. This CDR3 reads CASSITGRILRGYTF. CDR3 sequence (DNA): TGTGCCAGTAGTATAACAGGTCGGATTTTAAGAGGCTACACCTTC.

V gene TRBV7-7 combines with J gene TRBJ2-5; TRBD2 matches at 10 bases. The V and J ends lost 1 base and 2 bases, in that order; junction bases with no gene match: 4. CDR1 and CDR2 (germline): SSHAT, FNYEAQ (reference sequence). The CDR3 sequence is 16 residues long. CDR3 nucleotides: TGTGCCAGCAGCTTAGGTCCTAGCGGGGGACAAGAGACCCAGTACTTC. Its protein product is CASSLGPSGGQETQYF.

CDR3 bases: TGTGCCTGGAGTGTAATGGGGGCGGGAGAGCAAGAGACCCAGTACTTC. Residues: CAWSVMGAGEQETQYF. J is TRBJ2-5 and V is TRBV30; TRBD2 is a possible D gene (7 bases). The ends were cut back, 0 bases at V and 2 bases at J, with 16 bases in the middle. Germline loops: CDR1 GTSNPN, CDR2 SVGIG (reference sequence). This CDR3 is 16 amino acids long.

The rearrangement joins TRBV5-4 to TRBJ2-1, with 14 bases lining up with TRBD2. The ends lost 3 bases at V and 9 bases at J; junction bases unmatched: 8. Germline assignment: CDR1 SGHNT and CDR2 YYREEE (reference sequence). CDR3 length: 16 residues. The DNA of the CDR3 is TGTGCCAGCAGCTCACGACTAGCGGGAGGGCCGGGTGAGCAGTTCTTC. This gives the protein CASSSRLAGGPGEQFF.

This sequence joins TRBV30 and TRBJ1-1; 9 nucleotides match TRBD1. The CDR3 is 12 residues long. The ends lost 4 bases at V and 6 bases at J; junction bases unmatched: 3. Germline V CDR1 and CDR2: GTSNPN, SVGIG (reference sequence). CDR3 DNA sequence: TGTGCCTGGAACCGACAGGGGGCTGAAGCTTTCTTT. Its protein product is CAWNRQGAEAFF.

The chain links TRBV19 to TRBJ2-5; tentatively, D is TRBD1 (6 bases). The germline V gene encodes CDR1 LNHDA and CDR2 SQIVND (reference sequence). V was pared by 5 bases and J by 2 bases, with 18 bases between. The CDR3 contains 16 residues. CDR3 region: CASSEISGQRQETQYF. The CDR3 coding sequence is TGTGCCAGTAGTGAAATTTCGGGACAAAGACAAGAGACCCAGTACTTC.

The CDR3 DNA reads as TGTGCCAGCAGCATTTCCAGGTGGGACCACTCTGGAAACACCATATATTTT. Protein product: CASSISRWDHSGNTIYF. V gene TRBV11-2 combines with J gene TRBJ1-3, with TRBD1 as a possible D gene (5 bases). Trimming took 5 bases from V and 0 from J, leaving 17 bases between them. The germline gives CDR1 SGHAT, CDR2 FQNNGV. The CDR3 is made up of 17 amino acids. Filled out from reference TRBV11-2 and TRBJ1-3, the complete variable domain reads EAGVAQSPRYKIIEKRQSVAFWCNPISGHATLYWYQQILGQGPKLLIQFQNNGVVDDSQLPKDRFSAERLKGVDSTLKIQPAKLEDSAVYLCASSISRWDHSGNTIYFGEGSWLTVV.

The CDR3 DNA sequence: TGTGCCAGCAGCGCTCTCCCGGGACAGGGGTCTGGAAACACCATATATTTT. The encoded protein is CASSALPGQGSGNTIYF. The chain carries TRBV9 and TRBJ1-3; 10 nucleotides align to TRBD1. The junction had 7 bases not matched to a gene; V was cut back by 3 bases and J by 1 base. This CDR3 has 17 residues. Germline V CDR1 and CDR2: SGDLS, YYNGEE.

The V call is TRBV5-1, the J call TRBJ1-2; a weak D match, TRBD1 (6 bases). V lost 0 bases, J lost 7 bases, and 10 bases lay in between. Looked up from germline, CDR1 is SGHRS and CDR2 is YFSETQ. The CDR3 sequence is 13 residues long. In nucleotides, the CDR3 is TGCGCCAGCAGCTTGGAGGGGGAAGCTGGCTACACCTTC. It yields the protein CASSLEGEAGYTF.

The gene calls are TRBV19 and TRBJ1-5; D remains ambiguous. The CDR3 is 12 amino acids. The V gene lost 5 bases and the J gene lost 0 bases, with 2 bases spanning the gap. CDR1 is LNHDA, CDR2 SQIVND, per germline (reference sequence). Written as DNA, the CDR3 is TGTGCCAGTAGTTATAGCAATCAGCCCCAGCATTTT. Amino acid sequence: CASSYSNQPQHF.

The chain links TRBV21-1 to TRBJ2-5. TRBV21-1 is shown as a pseudogene. The length of the CDR3 is 18 residues. The CDR3 bases are TGTGCCAGCAGCAAAGGCTCGCGGCGGTGGGGAAGTGGAGAGACCCAGTACTTC. It yields the protein CASSKGSRRWGSGETQYF.

This sequence joins TRBV6-1 and TRBJ2-7; no reliable D call. Germline lookup yields CDR1 MNHNS and CDR2 SASEGT. Trimming took 7 bases from V and 10 from J, leaving 14 bases between them. The CDR3 contains 11 residues. CDR3 bases: TGTGCCAGCAAGGTCGCGGCGGAACAGTACTTC. This encodes CASKVAAEQYF.

J is TRBJ1-4 and V is TRBV5-4, with 9 bases identical to TRBD1. The CDR3 spans 14 residues. V lost 4 bases, J lost 4 bases, and 2 bases stayed unmatched. Germline V lookup: CDR1 SGHNT, CDR2 YYREEE (reference sequence). CDR3: CASSQDRGNEKLFF. The CDR3 nucleotides read TGTGCCAGCAGCCAGGACAGGGGTAATGAAAAACTGTTTTTT.

This clone was observed a handful of times. The chain recombines TRBV18 with TRBJ2-7; no definite D call. The CDR3 sequence is 14 residues long. CDR1 and CDR2 from the germline V gene are KGHSH and LQKENI. V shed 2 bases and J shed 1 base, with 9 bases lying between them. The CDR3 DNA is TGTGCCAGCTCACCAACGAGGCCTTCCTACGAGCAGTACTTC. Its translation is CASSPTRPSYEQYF. The full variable domain, with the rest looked up from reference TRBV18 and TRBJ2-7, is NAGVMQNPRHLVRRRGQEARLRCSPMKGHSHVYWYRQLPEEGLKFMVYLQKENIIDESGMPKERFSAEFPKEGPSILRIQQVVRGDSAAYFCASSPTRPSYEQYFGPGTRLTVT.

This clone has just one count. The J gene is TRBJ1-4, the V gene TRBV5-4; D not certain. Germline CDR1 reads SGHNT; CDR2 reads YYREEE (reference sequence). V was trimmed by 1 base and J by 0 bases, leaving 4 bases between them. The CDR3 loop spans 14 amino acids. In DNA, the CDR3 is TGTGCCAGCAGCTTGTGGGCAACTAATGAAAAACTGTTTTTT. Its translation is CASSLWATNEKLFF.

The J gene is TRBJ2-1, the V gene TRBV28; 9 bases are shared with TRBD1. Germline trimming cut 6 bases from V and 7 bases from J; bases unmatched to any gene: 7. The germline gives CDR1 MDHEN, CDR2 SYDVKM. CDR3 length: 14 residues. The CDR3 region is CASRGTGLYNEQFF. CDR3 DNA: TGTGCCAGCAGGGGGACAGGGTTGTATAATGAGCAGTTCTTC.